Listed below are T cell receptor beta chains from one sample, sequenced in a study of graft-versus-host responses after intestinal transplantation. No antigen has been identified for these receptors. Measured with immunoSEQ multiplex PCR; TCRdb has only the in-frame clones, and not every one. The data show fewer than 150,000 clones, 85% to 95% seen once. This specimen was unstimulated CD4+ T cells sorted from spleen or lymph node cells, taken before intestinal transplant. These TCRs come from a human donor who received an intestinal transplant. CDR3s include the opening cysteine and the closing phenylalanine or tryptophan. A D gene is named only where the DNA matches it firmly. The listing skips clone size in some rows; elsewhere it reads once, few, many or a size class.

V,size,D,J,CDR3,DNA
TRBV5-1,-,-,TRBJ1-5,CASRASSGSNQPQHF,TGCGCCAGCAGGGCCAGCTCAGGAAGCAATCAGCCCCAGCATTTT
TRBV7-9,-,TRBD1,TRBJ1-1,CASRPRQGAFWGAFF,TGTGCCAGCAGACCCCGACAGGGGGCTTTTTGGGGAGCTTTCTTT
TRBV18,-,-,TRBJ1-3,CASSPLLSGNTIYF,TGTGCCAGCTCACCACTCCTCTCTGGAAACACCATATATTTT
TRBV6-5,-,TRBD2,TRBJ2-2,CASRAGLLAAGELFF,TGTGCCAGCAGAGCGGGACTTTTAGCGGCCGGGGAGCTGTTTTTT
TRBV5-6,-,TRBD1,TRBJ1-1,CASSLGQGGPNTEAFF,TGTGCCAGCAGCTTGGGACAGGGAGGCCCGAACACTGAAGCTTTCTTT
TRBV10-2,-,TRBD2,TRBJ2-1,CASSALAGYSNEQFF,TGCGCCAGCAGTGCCCTAGCGGGGTATTCCAATGAGCAGTTCTTC
TRBV5-1,-,-,TRBJ1-6,CASSLEPRGSLISPLHF,TGCGCCAGCAGCTTGGAGCCTCGGGGCAGCCTCATTTCACCCCTCCACTTT
TRBV19,-,-,TRBJ1-5,CASSIEGRQPQHF,TGTGCCAGTAGTATAGAGGGACGACAGCCCCAGCATTTT
TRBV6-1,once,-,TRBJ1-4,CASETEKNEKLFF,TGTGCCAGCGAAACAGAGAAGAATGAAAAACTGTTTTTT
TRBV30,-,-,TRBJ1-2,CAWGEPRTVYTF,TGTGCCTGGGGTGAGCCGCGGACTGTCTACACCTTC
TRBV4-1,-,TRBD1,TRBJ1-1,CASSQEDRASKEGAFF,TGCGCCAGCAGCCAAGAGGACAGGGCCTCGAAGGAGGGAGCTTTCTTT
TRBV6-1,-,-,TRBJ2-5,CASSEWYQETQYF,TGTGCCAGCAGTGAATGGTATCAAGAGACCCAGTACTTC
TRBV7-2,-,-,TRBJ1-1,CASSLFLGGTEAFF,TGTGCCAGCAGCTTATTTCTCGGGGGAACTGAAGCTTTCTTT
TRBV6-1,few,-,TRBJ1-2,CASSESKGLLGGYTF,TGTGCCAGCAGTGAAAGCAAGGGCTTACTAGGTGGCTACACCTTC
TRBV29-1,-,-,TRBJ1-1,CSVARYTEAFF,TGCAGCGTTGCCCGGTACACTGAAGCTTTCTTT
TRBV4-1,-,-,TRBJ1-5,CASSQGTYDQPQHF,TGCGCCAGCAGCCAGGGGACGTACGATCAGCCCCAGCATTTT
TRBV6-5,-,-,TRBJ1-6,CASSYSNDSPLHF,TGTGCCAGCAGTTACTCGAATGACTCACCCCTCCACTTT
TRBV5-8,few,-,TRBJ1-5,CASSPSSNQPQHF,TGTGCCAGCAGCCCCTCGAGCAATCAGCCCCAGCATTTT
TRBV19,-,-,TRBJ1-2,CASRVGGLSSTRGYGYTF,TGTGCCAGTAGGGTGGGGGGCCTCTCCTCAACAAGGGGCTATGGCTACACCTTC
TRBV7-2,-,-,TRBJ1-2,CASSPTGGYGYTF,TGTGCCAGCAGCCCCACGGGGGGGTATGGCTACACCTTC
TRBV5-4,-,-,TRBJ1-4,CASIHPGTPATNEKLFF,TGTGCCAGCATCCACCCAGGGACCCCTGCAACTAATGAAAAACTGTTTTTT
TRBV15,-,-,TRBJ2-2,CATSLQRRDTGELFF,TGTGCCACCAGCCTTCAGAGGAGGGACACCGGGGAGCTGTTTTTT
TRBV30,-,TRBD1,TRBJ1-5,CAWSGQGSQPQHF,TGTGCCTGGAGTGGACAGGGTAGCCAGCCCCAGCATTTT
TRBV12-2,once,-,TRBJ2-4,CASRLNSPLQGIGENIQYF,TGTGCAAGTCGCTTAAACTCGCCGTTACAGGGGATTGGTGAAAACATTCAGTACTTC
TRBV27,-,-,TRBJ2-1,CASSTPPNEQFF,TGTGCCAGCAGTACCCCTCCGAATGAGCAGTTCTTC
TRBV7-2,-,-,TRBJ1-5,CASSSTVSDPPQHF,TGTGCCAGCAGCTCGACAGTTTCTGACCCCCCCCAGCATTTT
TRBV2,-,TRBD2,TRBJ2-7,CASRGLAGGYYEQYF,TGTGCCAGCAGGGGACTAGCGGGGGGGTACTACGAGCAGTACTTC
TRBV5-1,-,TRBD1,TRBJ1-2,CASSLGDRTNGYTF,TGCGCCAGCAGCCTTGGGGACAGGACCAATGGCTACACCTTC
TRBV6-1,-,TRBD2,TRBJ2-1,CASSVGGTSGYNEQFF,TGTGCCAGCAGTGTTGGGGGGACTAGCGGCTACAATGAGCAGTTCTTC
TRBV6-5,-,TRBD1,TRBJ1-1,CASTSRRGPTEAFF,TGTGCCAGCACCTCCAGGAGGGGGCCCACTGAAGCTTTCTTT
TRBV18,-,-,TRBJ2-2,CASSPPGMSNTGELFF,TGTGCCAGCTCACCACCGGGGATGTCGAACACCGGGGAGCTGTTTTTT
TRBV6-1,-,TRBD1,TRBJ2-7,CATRTGQVYEQYF,TGTGCCACCAGGACAGGGCAGGTTTACGAGCAGTACTTC
TRBV15,-,-,TRBJ1-1,CATSGGMNTEAFF,TGTGCCACCAGCGGGGGGATGAACACTGAAGCTTTCTTT
TRBV18,-,-,TRBJ2-1,CASSPDVKTEQFF,TGTGCCAGCTCACCAGACGTTAAGACCGAGCAGTTCTTC
TRBV29-1,-,-,TRBJ2-1,CSVVRVARGTNEQFF,TGCAGCGTCGTCCGGGTAGCGCGAGGTACCAATGAGCAGTTCTTC
TRBV14,-,-,TRBJ1-1,CASSQARGSEAFF,TGTGCCAGCAGCCAGGCTCGCGGCAGTGAAGCTTTCTTT
TRBV18,-,TRBD2,TRBJ2-5,CASSPFYAGGSSETQYF,TGTGCCAGCTCACCATTTTACGCGGGGGGGAGTTCGGAGACCCAGTACTTC
TRBV5-5,-,-,TRBJ2-5,CASSQGGGVGTQYF,TGTGCCAGCAGCCAAGGGGGAGGCGTTGGGACCCAGTACTTC
TRBV5-1,-,-,TRBJ2-5,CASSLGSVSETQYF,TGCGCCAGCAGCTTGGGATCAGTTAGTGAGACCCAGTACTTC
TRBV11-2,-,-,TRBJ1-1,CASSPRRGAFF,TGTGCCAGCAGCCCCCGACGGGGGGCTTTCTTT